Reported below is one T cell receptor beta chain. Antigen unknown. The data belong to a study of cytomegalovirus exposure and HLA in healthy donors. Study-level results: Many donors carried some public TCRs, although rarity characterized most TCR sequences. Earlier analysis found most TCR beta V segments productive about 87% or about 30% of the time. The authors later linked a missense DCLRE1C variant to TCR beta V- and J-gene trimming. Some highly shared sequence variants likely arose as a pipeline artifact.

The CDR3 runs 11 residues. From germline, CDR1 is LNHDA and CDR2 SQIVND (reference sequence). Trimming took off 3 bases at V and 6 bases at J, with 6 bases between the two ends. The PCR was carried out with 60 Vbeta primers and 13 Jbeta primers. Profiled with immunoSEQ multiplex PCR; TCRdb holds only in-frame clones, not every one. The table includes approximately 90,000 clones, around 73% detected once. The genes are TRBV19 and TRBJ2-7, with a possible D match to TRBD1 (6 bases). Sequences were obtained from PBMCs. This clonotype originated in a man aged 35-49 years in good health and CMV-seronegative. CDR3 in DNA: TGTGCCAGTAGTATCAGGGGCGAGCAGTACTTC. Translation gives CASSIRGEQYF. Complete variable domain (other parts from reference TRBV19 and TRBJ2-7): DGGITQSPKYLFRKEGQNVTLSCEQNLNHDAMYWYRQDPGQGLRLIYYSQIVNDFQKGDIAEGYSVSREKKESFPLTVTSAQKNPTAFYLCASSIRGEQYFGPGTRLTVT.